Listed below are T cell receptor beta chains from one sample, sequenced in a study of CD8+ T cells in alopecia areata. Some clones are missing from TCRdb's copy, which holds only in-frame ones; the method was immunoSEQ multiplex PCR. In the table there are approximately 54,000 clones, approximately 96% of which are singletons. The specimen comprised CD8+ T cells sorted from blood, sampled at week 0. The receptor set was obtained from a human donor with alopecia areata. Both conserved end residues are part of each CDR3. The D gene is left open where the match is weak.

j_call | d_call | v_call | cdr3_aa
TRBJ2-7 | - | TRBV19 | CASSIGPRANEQYF
TRBJ2-7 | TRBD1 | TRBV5-1 | CASSLDRVSYEQYF
TRBJ1-2 | TRBD1 | TRBV10-3 | CAISDPDRDGSGYTF
TRBJ2-2 | - | TRBV7-2 | CASSLHPGGELFF
TRBJ2-7 | - | TRBV11-2 | CASSLGQFYEQYF
TRBJ2-1 | TRBD1 | TRBV7-2 | CASSLVGTGDHEQFF
TRBJ2-3 | - | TRBV7-2 | CASSFGDTQYF
TRBJ1-5 | - | TRBV7-9 | CASSAGEYQPQHF
TRBJ2-7 | - | TRBV2 | CASMDSYEQYF
TRBJ2-7 | - | TRBV7-9 | CASSLVAGWEQYF
TRBJ1-2 | TRBD1 | TRBV4-3 | CASSQVRTGGLNYGYTF
TRBJ2-7 | - | TRBV7-6 | CASSLTGLTYEQYF
TRBJ2-7 | - | TRBV5-5 | CASSPLVGAFLEQYF
TRBJ1-1 | TRBD1 | TRBV5-6 | CASSLGQGGYIGTEAFF
TRBJ2-7 | - | TRBV9 | CASSLHASYEQYF
TRBJ1-1 | TRBD1 | TRBV12-5 | CASGFQLSGTGNTEAFF
TRBJ2-1 | - | TRBV23-1 | CASSLKAEPADEQFF
TRBJ1-2 | - | TRBV4-1 | CASSQGVNGYTF
TRBJ2-5 | - | TRBV10-3 | CAISGTGVDETQYF
TRBJ2-3 | TRBD2 | TRBV4-3 | CASSRFPTSDGFADTQYF
TRBJ2-1 | - | TRBV9 | CASSGTPGSSYNEQFF
TRBJ1-5 | - | TRBV27 | CPRGGTANQPQHF
TRBJ2-3 | - | TRBV5-1 | CATKEWSNTDTQYF
TRBJ1-1 | - | TRBV7-8 | CASSSKTSYTEAFF